Shown below are 27 T cell receptor beta chains from a single sample sequenced in a study of T cells in Graves' hyperthyroidism and ophthalmopathy. Using RNA transcripts as the source, TCR beta CDR3 regions were amplified. The TCR CDR3 first-round RT-PCR relied on the HTBI primer set. MiXCR was run by TCRdb on the multiplex PCR reads, yielding one entry per CDR3 protein. The repertoire has about 570,000 distinct CDR3 sequences, under 60% of them found once; the top ten carry roughly 19%. The source material was peripheral blood or thyroid tissue (not recorded which). The receptors shown here come from an adult woman with Graves' disease, either hyperthyroidism or ophthalmopathy (not recorded which).

The V gene is TRBV7-3, the J gene TRBJ1-5; no clear D gene. Trimming cost V 9 bases and J 7 bases, with 19 bases left between them. Germline CDR1 is SGHTA and CDR2 is FQGTGA. This CDR3 comprises 14 residues. The CDR3 spells CASSISGSAQPQHF. The CDR3 nucleotides are TGTGCCAGTAGTATAAGTGGCAGCGCGCAGCCCCAGCATTTT.

The CDR3 nucleotides read TGTGCCAGCAGCTTGGTATTAGATGCCAATGAGCAGTTCTTC. Translated: CASSLVLDANEQFF. V gene TRBV7-3 combines with J gene TRBJ2-1; D remains unclear. The CDR3 loop spans 14 amino acids. CDR1 and CDR2 from the germline V gene are SGHTA and FQGTGA. With 3 bases removed from V and 6 bases from J, the gap between germline ends came to 12 bases.

This clonotype was seen many times. The chain has TRBV6-1 and TRBJ2-1; D is ambiguous. The V end was cut by 0 bases, the J end by 0 bases, with 6 bases between. The CDR3 extends over 15 amino acids. Germline CDR1 reads MNHNS; CDR2 reads SASEGT. For the CDR3, the DNA is TGTGCCAGCAGTGAAGCGGCAGGCTCCTACAATGAGCAGTTCTTC. It encodes CASSEAAGSYNEQFF.

Comment on this clonotype: No conserved phenylalanine or tryptophan ends this CDR3, so it is likely a read error. The limits of the CDR3 on the DNA are not certain, so only TCRdb's listed CDR3 is given. This sequence joins TRBV5-1 and TRBJ1-1; TRBD1 reflects the table's D call only, with no check against the DNA. Inclusive of both ends, the CDR3 amounts to 8 amino acids. CDR1 and CDR2 from the germline V gene are SGHRS and YFSETQ. CDR3 amino acids: CASSRPDR.

This clonotype was detected once. The rearrangement links TRBV20-1 to TRBJ2-7; TRBD1 agrees at 10 bases. The CDR3 extends over 14 amino acids. Germline CDR1 and CDR2: DFQATT and SNEGSKA (reference sequence). J lost 1 base, V lost 6 bases, and 6 bases had no gene match. The CDR3 nucleotides read TGCAGTGCGTTCGGGACAGGGGCGTCCTACGAGCAGTACTTC. Residues: CSAFGTGASYEQYF.

This clonotype has ten or more counts. The chain carries TRBV7-8 and TRBJ1-1; maybe TRBD1 (5 bases). The CDR3 is made up of 13 amino acids. CDR1 is SGHVS, CDR2 FQNEAQ, per germline. The V end was cut by 1 base, the J end by 9 bases, with 12 bases between. This CDR3 reads CASSLGGGTKAFF. CDR3 DNA: TGTGCCAGCAGCTTAGGGGGGGGGACTAAAGCTTTCTTT.

Comment on this clonotype: It is likely a read error, because the conserved phenylalanine at the end of the CDR3 is missing. The DNA is left out, because the CDR3 cannot be placed on it with certainty; the CDR3 is given as TCRdb lists it. This chain links TRBV11-2 with TRBJ2-1; the D call of TRBD2 is as the table states it, not checked on the DNA. The CDR3 sequence runs 9 residues, both termini included. Looked up from germline, CDR1 is SGHAT and CDR2 is FQNNGV. CDR3 amino acids: CASSLEGLR.

In this sample, this clonotype turned up a few times. The CDR3 loop reads CASSLAEGGNTIYF. CDR3 DNA sequence: TGTGCCAGCAGCTTAGCGGAGGGAGGAAACACCATATATTTT. V and J are TRBV7-8 and TRBJ1-3; no reliable D call. CDR3 length equals 14 residues. Trimming left V 0 bases short and J 4 bases short, with 7 bases between. The germline CDR1 and CDR2 sequences are SGHVS and FQNEAQ.

About this clonotype: A much larger clonotype is one base distant, so this may be a read error. V gene TRBV12-3 or TRBV12-4 combines with J gene TRBJ2-5; D ambiguous. There are 11 residues in the CDR3. V was shortened by 4 bases and J by 7 bases, with 7 bases between the two germline ends. CDR3 DNA sequence: TGTGCCAGCAGTTCGTCGGTGACCCAGTACTTC. This sequence encodes CASSSSVTQYF.

Only a few counts were recorded for this clonotype. The chain links TRBV9 to TRBJ2-3; the match to TRBD2 covers 8 bases. From germline, CDR1 is SGDLS and CDR2 YYNGEE. V was pared by 4 bases and J by 4 bases, with 8 bases of the junction left unmatched. The CDR3 runs to 15 residues. This CDR3 reads CASSFTYSGADTQYF. The CDR3 nucleotides are TGTGCCAGCAGCTTCACATATAGCGGGGCAGATACGCAGTATTTT.

This clonotype was observed many times. This sequence joins TRBV6-1 and TRBJ1-1; a possible D gene is TRBD1 (5 bases). Germline V CDR1 and CDR2: MNHNS, SASEGT. The V and J ends lost 2 bases and 3 bases respectively, with 13 bases between them. The length of the CDR3 is 15 residues. The chain's CDR3 is CASSESEGTDTEAFF. The CDR3 DNA reads as TGTGCCAGCAGTGAATCGGAGGGGACTGACACTGAAGCTTTCTTT.

The V and J genes are TRBV6-5 and TRBJ2-7; D gene uncertain. Germline CDR1 MNHEY, CDR2 SVGAGI. This CDR3 is built from 13 residues. V was cut by 6 bases and J by 3 bases, with 12 bases left in between. This CDR3 reads CASSQTPYYEQYF. The CDR3 nucleotides are TGTGCCAGCAGCCAAACGCCGTACTACGAGCAGTACTTC.

The chain recombines TRBV10-1 with TRBJ1-2; D is ambiguous. Trimming left V 7 bases short and J 1 base short, with 10 bases between. CDR1 and CDR2 from the germline V gene are WNHNN and SYGVQD (reference sequence). This CDR3 is built from 13 residues. Here the CDR3 DNA reads TGCGCCAGCAACGAACAGATTAACTATGGCTACACCTTC. This gives the protein CASNEQINYGYTF.

Turning to this clonotype: Mismatch with germline at one junction end may stem from a read error. The chain carries TRBV7-9 and TRBJ2-2, with TRBD2 as a possible D gene (5 bases). The CDR3 length is 13 residues. Germline CDR1 and CDR2: SEHNR and FQNEAQ (reference sequence). CDR3 sequence reads: CASSVGNTGELSW. The CDR3 coding sequence is TGTGCCAGCAGCGTGGGAAACACCGGGGAGCTGTCTTGG.

V usage is TRBV29-1 and J usage is TRBJ1-2, with 7 bases that match TRBD1. Germline V gives CDR1 SQVTM, CDR2 ANQGSEA. V lost 6 bases and J lost 9; bases outside the gene matches: 10. This CDR3 region has 12 residues. CDR3 amino acids: CSVPDRTLSYTF. The CDR3 DNA reads as TGCAGCGTCCCGGACAGGACTTTGAGCTACACCTTC. The full variable domain, rest sourced from reference TRBV29-1 and TRBJ1-2, is SAVISQKPSRDICQRGTSLTIQCQVDSQVTMMFWYRQQPGQSLTLIATANQGSEATYESGFVIDKFPISRPNLTFSTLTVSNMSPEDSSIYLCSVPDRTLSYTFGSGTRLTVV.

In its sample, this clonotype was seen many times. V and J are TRBV28 and TRBJ1-2; TRBD1 aligns across 8 bases. V was clipped by 4 bases and J by 4 bases; unmatched bases: 11. The CDR3 consists of 16 residues. Germline assignment: CDR1 MDHEN and CDR2 SYDVKM. The CDR3 is CASSSRDRKTLYGYTF. The CDR3 coding sequence is TGTGCCAGCAGTTCGCGGGACAGGAAGACACTCTATGGCTACACCTTC.

In DNA form, the CDR3 reads TGCAGTGCTAGCCTCGGGACGGGAGGGGATACCCAGTACTTC. Protein product: CSASLGTGGDTQYF. J is TRBJ2-5 and V is TRBV20-1; 8 bases agree with TRBD2. Per germline, CDR1 DFQATT and CDR2 SNEGSKA (reference sequence). The CDR3 consists of 14 residues. The V segment lost 3 bases and the J segment 8 bases; nucleotides outside the gene matches: 11.

This clonotype showed up just a few times. A much larger clone lies a single base off, so this may be a read error. The genes are TRBV5-1 and TRBJ2-2; TRBD1 is a possible D gene (5 bases). Germline assignment: CDR1 SGHRS and CDR2 YFSETQ. Trimming removed 3 bases at V and 2 bases at J, with 14 bases between. CDR3 length: 16 residues. CDR3 nucleotide sequence: TGCGCCAGCAGCTCAAGGGGCAGGGTAAACACCGGGGAGCTGTTTTTT. Residues: CASSSRGRVNTGELFF.

The J gene is TRBJ2-5, the V gene TRBV19; D remains ambiguous. Trimming cost V 6 bases and J 1 base, with 15 bases left between them. CDR3 size: 15 residues. Germline CDR1 and CDR2: LNHDA and SQIVND (reference sequence). CDR3 sequence reads: CASRRAPALQETQYF. CDR3 nucleotides: TGTGCCAGTAGACGCGCCCCGGCACTCCAAGAGACCCAGTACTTC.

Ten or more counts support this clonotype. CDR3 amino acids: CASSFTRTGTLEYF. The CDR3 DNA follows: TGTGCCAGCAGCTTCACGAGGACTGGGACGTTGGAGTACTTC. The chain links TRBV7-2 to TRBJ2-7; D tentatively reads TRBD1 or TRBD2 (5 bases each). The V end was cut by 3 bases, the J end by 11 bases, with 20 bases between. The germline V gene encodes CDR1 SGHTA and CDR2 FQGNSA. This CDR3 is 14 amino acids long.

This clonotype was seen more than once but under ten times. V and J are TRBV29-1 and TRBJ1-1, with D hard to call. This CDR3 comprises 9 residues. Germline V CDR1 and CDR2: SQVTM, ANQGSEA. The CDR3 bases are TGCACCGTGAACACTGAAGCTTTCTTT. Residues: CTVNTEAFF.

This clonotype was seen ten or more times. J is TRBJ1-2 and V is TRBV7-2; no clear D. The ends were cut back, 5 bases at V and 0 bases at J, with 13 bases in the middle. This CDR3 has 15 residues. Germline-derived CDR1 and CDR2 are SGHTA and FQGNSA. Here the CDR3 reads CASSPSGAANYGYTF. The CDR3 DNA sequence: TGTGCCAGCAGCCCCTCGGGTGCAGCTAACTATGGCTACACCTTC.

Notes on this clonotype: The CDR3 does not end in the conserved phenylalanine or tryptophan, so this is likely a read error. This rearrangement joins TRBV30 to TRBJ1-1; D gene unclear. The ends were cut back, 0 bases at V and 1 base at J, with 9 bases in the middle. Germline CDR1 reads GTSNPN; CDR2 reads SVGIG (reference sequence). The CDR3 has 14 residues. CDR3 coding DNA: TGTGCCTGGAGTGTAGGCGGACGGAACACTGAAGCTTTCTCT. Its translation is CAWSVGGRNTEAFS.

This clonotype came up many times. The chain links TRBV5-1 to TRBJ2-6; tentatively, D is TRBD1 or TRBD2 (6 bases each). This CDR3 comprises 15 residues. Trimming left V 6 bases short and J 2 bases short, with 12 bases between. Germline-derived CDR1 and CDR2 are SGHRS and YFSETQ. In nucleotides, the CDR3 is TGCGCCAGCACGCCGAGGGGGGCTGGGGCCAACGTCCTGACTTTC. Encoded protein: CASTPRGAGANVLTF.

The chain has TRBV25-1 and TRBJ2-7; 9 bases line up with TRBD2. J gave up 2 bases and V 8 bases, and 13 bases lay outside the gene matches. This CDR3 contains 16 residues. Looked up from germline, CDR1 is MGHDK and CDR2 is SYGVNS. Here the CDR3 DNA reads TGTGCCAGCTCACCACCGTCAGCGGGAGGTACCTACGAGCAGTACTTC. Translating gives CASSPPSAGGTYEQYF.

This sequence joins TRBV25-1 and TRBJ1-5, with D uncertain. CDR1 is MGHDK, CDR2 SYGVNS, per germline. The CDR3 sequence is 13 residues long. The CDR3 region is CASSGQGYQPQHF. The CDR3, as DNA: TGTGCTAGTAGTGGTCAAGGGTATCAGCCCCAGCATTTT. The full variable domain, with the rest looked up from reference TRBV25-1 and TRBJ1-5, is EADIYQTPRYLVIGTGKKITLECSQTMGHDKMYWYQQDPGMELHLIHYSYGVNSTEKGDLSSESTVSRIRTEHFPLTLESARPSHTSQYLCASSGQGYQPQHFGDGTRLSIL.

This clonotype was detected many times. The V call is TRBV6-5, the J call TRBJ2-2, with 13 nucleotides matching TRBD2. From germline, CDR1 is MNHEY and CDR2 SVGAGI. The V gene end was trimmed by 6 bases and the J gene end by 8 bases; junction bases not matched to a gene: 3. This CDR3 contains 14 residues. Here the CDR3 reads CASSQGLAGGELFF. The CDR3 coding sequence is TGTGCCAGCAGCCAGGGACTAGCGGGAGGGGAGCTGTTTTTT.